The subject of this entry is one T cell receptor (beta chain). This entry belongs to a study of blood T cell repertoires in COVID-19. Turning to the study itself: Sources were T cells, B-cell-depleted T cells, or PBMCs; the material itself was cDNA or gDNA.

From germline, CDR1 is LGHDT and CDR2 YNNKEL (reference sequence). V lost 7 bases to trimming and J lost 2 bases, with 14 bases between them. This CDR3 has 14 residues. Original processing notes: Estimated nucleated cell counts came from reference gene primer amplification. Only in-frame clones appear in the TCRdb table, and some are missing; sequencing was by immunoSEQ multiplex PCR. The DNA was the basis for D and trimming; V, J and clone size are from that table. The sample contains roughly 240,000 clones, roughly 85% of which appear only once. Cohorts were determined from participant-reported clinical history.

Sequenced material: PBMCs or T cells enriched from blood (not recorded which). The chain has TRBV3-1 (or the pseudogene TRBV3-2) and TRBJ1-2, with a possible D match to TRBD1 (6 bases). This clonotype originated in a woman aged 45-65 years with acute COVID-19. CDR3: CASTPAGANYGYTF. CDR3 sequence (DNA): TGTGCCAGCACTCCGGCAGGGGCAAACTATGGCTACACCTTC.